This is a list of T cell receptor beta chains from one sample in a study of control samples from healthy donors and cancer patients. The method was immunoSEQ multiplex PCR; TCRdb's version includes in-frame clones alone and lacks a portion of them. The table records about 410,000 clones, about 93% of them present only once. Sequencing input: PBMCs. These receptor sequences come from a man between 35 and 55 years old with head and neck cancer. CDR3s include the opening cysteine and the closing phenylalanine or tryptophan. Fields, in order: V gene, clone size, CDR3 length, J gene, D gene, CDR3 protein, CDR3 DNA. D genes are given only for firm matches. Rows may omit the clone size; those that give it use once, few, many or a size class.

V: TRBV18
size: once
length: 14
J: TRBJ2-7
D: -
CDR3: CATHREKSSYEQYF
DNA: TGTGCCACCCACAGGGAAAAATCCTCCTACGAGCAGTACTTC

V: TRBV7-2
size: -
length: 14
J: TRBJ1-2
D: -
CDR3: CASSLVGTPGGYTF
DNA: TGTGCCAGCAGCTTAGTTGGCACCCCCGGGGGCTACACCTTC

V: TRBV21-1
size: once
length: 16
J: TRBJ1-5
D: -
CDR3: CASSKDVRTGNQPQHF
DNA: TGTGCCAGCAGCAAAGATGTAAGGACAGGGAATCAGCCCCAGCATTTT

V: TRBV27
size: -
length: 16
J: TRBJ2-1
D: TRBD2
CDR3: CASSFVRSGKHNEQFF
DNA: TGTGCCAGCAGTTTCGTCAGAAGCGGGAAACACAATGAGCAGTTCTTC

V: TRBV9
size: -
length: 15
J: TRBJ2-2
D: TRBD1
CDR3: CASSAVQGNPGELFF
DNA: TGTGCCAGCAGCGCGGTACAGGGGAACCCCGGGGAGCTGTTTTTT

V: TRBV11-3
size: -
length: 14
J: TRBJ2-7
D: -
CDR3: CASSLRTGNYEQYF
DNA: TGTGCCAGCAGCTTACGAACAGGGAACTACGAGCAGTACTTC

V: TRBV2
size: -
length: 14
J: TRBJ2-1
D: -
CDR3: CASSEGVLISEQFF
DNA: TGTGCCAGCAGTGAAGGGGTGTTGATCAGTGAGCAGTTCTTC

V: TRBV18
size: once
length: 16
J: TRBJ2-7
D: -
CDR3: CASSPSPGTSSYEQYF
DNA: TGTGCCAGCTCACCATCCCCAGGGACATCGTCCTACGAGCAGTACTTC

V: TRBV6-5
size: -
length: 14
J: TRBJ1-2
D: -
CDR3: CASRYRAPNYGYTF
DNA: TGTGCCAGCAGGTACAGGGCCCCTAACTATGGCTACACCTTC

V: TRBV30
size: -
length: 13
J: TRBJ1-2
D: TRBD1
CDR3: CAWITGGSRGYTF
DNA: TGTGCCTGGATAACAGGGGGCTCACGGGGCTACACCTTC

V: TRBV28
size: -
length: 14
J: TRBJ1-1
D: -
CDR3: CASSFIQLNTEAFF
DNA: TGTGCCAGCAGTTTCATACAGCTGAACACTGAAGCTTTCTTT

V: TRBV28
size: -
length: 16
J: TRBJ1-2
D: TRBD1
CDR3: CASSPGTVRGDYGYTF
DNA: TGTGCCAGCAGCCCCGGGACAGTTCGAGGAGACTATGGCTACACCTTC

V: TRBV27
size: -
length: 16
J: TRBJ1-2
D: -
CDR3: CASSDPPGTSFYGYTF
DNA: TGTGCCAGCAGTGATCCACCCGGGACCTCCTTTTATGGCTACACCTTC

V: TRBV30
size: -
length: 13
J: TRBJ1-6
D: -
CDR3: CAWKGLGNSPLHF
DNA: TGTGCCTGGAAGGGCCTGGGGAATTCACCCCTCCACTTT

V: TRBV9
size: -
length: 18
J: TRBJ2-6
D: -
CDR3: CASSVESGASSGANVLTF
DNA: TGTGCCAGCAGCGTAGAATCAGGGGCTTCCTCTGGGGCCAACGTCCTGACTTTC

V: TRBV30
size: -
length: 14
J: TRBJ2-5
D: -
CDR3: CAWRVLSYQETQYF
DNA: TGTGCCTGGAGGGTTCTTTCGTACCAAGAGACCCAGTACTTC

V: TRBV6-1
size: -
length: 14
J: TRBJ1-1
D: -
CDR3: CASSEVVGATEAFF
DNA: TGTGCCAGCAGTGAAGTTGTCGGCGCCACTGAAGCTTTCTTT

V: TRBV5-5
size: -
length: 14
J: TRBJ1-6
D: -
CDR3: CASSLSTDNSPLHF
DNA: TGTGCCAGCAGCTTGTCTACAGACAATTCACCCCTCCACTTT

V: TRBV5-4
size: -
length: 15
J: TRBJ2-2
D: -
CDR3: CASSLGAGITGELFF
DNA: TGTGCCAGCAGCTTGGGGGCCGGAATCACCGGGGAGCTGTTTTTT

V: TRBV5-4
size: -
length: 18
J: TRBJ2-1
D: TRBD2
CDR3: CASSLGSGSLLTYNEQFF
DNA: TGTGCCAGCAGCTTGGGTAGCGGGAGTCTGCTCACCTACAATGAGCAGTTCTTC

V: TRBV11-2
size: -
length: 13
J: TRBJ1-1
D: TRBD1
CDR3: CASSQDRGTEAFF
DNA: TGTGCCAGCAGCCAAGACAGGGGTACTGAAGCTTTCTTT

V: TRBV7-8
size: -
length: 15
J: TRBJ1-2
D: -
CDR3: CASSLPSEGKRGYTF
DNA: TGTGCCAGCAGCCTCCCATCCGAAGGGAAAAGGGGCTACACCTTC

V: TRBV27
size: -
length: 15
J: TRBJ2-3
D: -
CDR3: CASSHPPLRADTQYF
DNA: TGTGCCAGCAGTCACCCCCCACTGCGGGCAGATACGCAGTATTTT

V: TRBV6-1
size: -
length: 14
J: TRBJ2-1
D: -
CDR3: CASSDRGRYNEQFF
DNA: TGTGCCAGCAGTGACAGGGGTCGCTACAATGAGCAGTTCTTC

V: TRBV20-1
size: -
length: 11
J: TRBJ1-2
D: -
CDR3: CSAPTRDGYTF
DNA: TGCAGTGCCCCAACTCGGGACGGCTACACCTTC

V: TRBV27
size: -
length: 14
J: TRBJ2-5
D: TRBD2
CDR3: CASSLLLGGETQYF
DNA: TGTGCCAGCAGTTTATTACTGGGAGGGGAGACCCAGTACTTC

V: TRBV6-1
size: -
length: 16
J: TRBJ2-2
D: TRBD1
CDR3: CASSQDRGLNTGELFF
DNA: TGTGCCAGCAGTCAAGACAGGGGGCTGAACACCGGGGAGCTGTTTTTT

V: TRBV2
size: -
length: 18
J: TRBJ1-6
D: TRBD1
CDR3: CASSVNVGGAGGDSPLHF
DNA: TGTGCCAGCAGTGTGAATGTGGGTGGGGCAGGGGGCGATTCACCCCTCCACTTT

V: TRBV27
size: -
length: 15
J: TRBJ1-6
D: TRBD1
CDR3: CATRTGGSHNSPLHF
DNA: TGTGCCACCCGGACAGGGGGTAGCCATAATTCACCCCTCCACTTT

V: TRBV10-1
size: -
length: 17
J: TRBJ2-5
D: -
CDR3: CASSDRLDPANQETQYF
DNA: TGCGCCAGCAGTGACCGCCTTGACCCTGCAAACCAAGAGACCCAGTACTTC

V: TRBV10-1
size: -
length: 13
J: TRBJ2-7
D: -
CDR3: CASSDSGIYEQYF
DNA: TGCGCCAGCAGTGACTCTGGAATCTACGAGCAGTACTTC

V: TRBV9
size: once
length: 17
J: TRBJ2-5
D: -
CDR3: CASSALLSGRGSGTQYF
DNA: TGTGCCAGCAGCGCCCTTTTATCCGGGAGAGGAAGTGGGACCCAGTACTTC

V: TRBV11-2
size: -
length: 11
J: TRBJ2-7
D: -
CDR3: CASGTPYEQYF
DNA: TGTGCCAGCGGGACACCCTACGAGCAGTACTTC

V: TRBV5-1
size: -
length: 14
J: TRBJ2-3
D: -
CDR3: CASSRGASTDTQYF
DNA: TGCGCCAGCAGTCGTGGGGCTAGCACAGATACGCAGTATTTT

V: TRBV28
size: once
length: 19
J: TRBJ2-6
D: TRBD1
CDR3: CASSDEGQLFLSGANVLTF
DNA: TGTGCCAGCAGTGACGAGGGACAGCTATTCCTCTCTGGGGCCAACGTCCTGACTTTC

V: TRBV28
size: -
length: 14
J: TRBJ1-1
D: -
CDR3: CASTQGSGNTEAFF
DNA: TGTGCCAGCACCCAAGGCTCGGGGAACACTGAAGCTTTCTTT

V: TRBV10-3
size: -
length: 15
J: TRBJ1-1
D: -
CDR3: CAISEGTGGFTEAFF
DNA: TGTGCCATCAGTGAGGGGACGGGTGGGTTCACTGAAGCTTTCTTT